The T cell receptor (beta chain) described here comes from a study of early T cells in non-severe SARS-CoV-2 infection. Study-level background: Bulk RNA isolated from unsorted whole blood underwent sequencing; chains were not paired. The study, taken as a whole, reports: VDJdb matching, biased toward anti-spike CD8 responses, missed private and CD4 specificities.

From germline, CDR1 is SGHDT and CDR2 YYEEEE. CDR3 length: 15 amino acids. V trimming: 5 bases; J trimming: 4 bases; junction bases outside the gene matches: 10. This clonotype came up many times. Its antigen is as yet unknown. Tagging with unique molecular identifiers was applied to individual cDNA molecules. MiXCR was run by TCRdb on the 5' RACE reads, yielding one entry per CDR3 protein. The sample gives more than 20,000 distinct CDR3 sequences, around 4% of which show up once; approximately 4% is in the top ten. Sequenced material: whole blood. This clonotype was obtained from an adult who was a healthcare worker with PCR-confirmed SARS-CoV-2 infection or an uninfected control (not recorded which). This chain joins TRBV5-6 and TRBJ1-2; 8 positions agree with TRBD1. The CDR3, as DNA: TGTGCCAGCAGGCTACTCCAGGGGGCGGGCTATGGCTACACCTTC. The encoded protein is CASRLLQGAGYGYTF.